The source of this T cell receptor beta chain is a study of PD-1 blockade in mismatch repair-deficient tumors. Overall study: Patients had about 13 mismatch repair-deficient cancer types and were previously treated and progressing.

About this clone itself: Its antigen is not known.

The TCR-sequenced patients were three responders to pembrolizumab. Measured with immunoSEQ multiplex PCR; TCRdb has only the in-frame clones, and not every one. The data show more than 85,000 clones, 82% seen once. The ends lost 4 bases at V and 2 bases at J; junction bases unmatched: 11. Germline CDR1 reads SGHTA; CDR2 reads FQGNSA. The CDR3 consists of 18 residues. The study, taken as a whole, reports: Tumor-resident clones, often undetectable pretreatment in blood, expanded then contracted after pembrolizumab.

The sequencing used peripheral blood, collected 30 to 36 weeks after starting pembrolizumab. The TCR sequence derives from an adult with mismatch repair-deficient cancer. The rearrangement joins TRBV7-2 to TRBJ2-3, with TRBD2 identical over 11 bases. Here the CDR3 reads CASSSRSGRAESTDTQYF. CDR3 nucleotide sequence: TGTGCCAGCAGCTCGCGTAGCGGGAGGGCCGAATCCACAGATACGCAGTATTTT.